The TCR beta chain described here comes from a study of response to subunit inactivated influenza vaccine. Turning to this clonotype: The antigen is not known.

General observations from the study: Authors suggested seasonal influenza vaccinations each recruit few new T cells.

TCRdb reprocessed the RT-PCR reads with MiXCR, giving one entry per CDR3 protein. In the table there are under 850,000 distinct CDR3 sequences, approximately 18% of which are singletons. The TCR was taken from a man in his forties or fifties who received an inactivated influenza vaccine. The sample in question was PBMCs from blood, obtained 5 to 6 days after vaccination.

CDR3 loop: CASSLSGTGTFPRVEQYF. DNA for the CDR3: TGTGCCAGCAGCTTGTCCGGGACAGGCACCTTCCCCCGCGTCGAGCAGTACTTC. V and J are TRBV5-5 and TRBJ2-7; 8 bases map to TRBD1. V lost 1 base, J lost 6 bases, and 18 bases stayed unmatched. CDR1 and CDR2 (germline): SGHKS, YYEKEE (reference sequence). CDR3 length: 18 amino acids.